Each of the 10 T cell receptor beta chains below was sequenced from the same sample in a study of post-analysis software for immune sequencing data. Overall study findings and caveats: Comparison of patients with controls showed about 5 TRBV segments more frequent in patients, TRBV5-6, TRBV5-1 and TRBV20-1 among them.

Unique-molecular-identifier-tagged TCR beta cDNA libraries were used. MiXCR, run by TCRdb on the PCR reads, gives a single entry per CDR3 protein. The table records about 800,000 distinct CDR3 sequences, 25% to 30% of them present only once. Their recognized antigens are unknown. The sample comprised blood. All receptors come from a girl between 10 and 17 years old with multiple sclerosis.

This clonotype was picked up a small number of times. The chain carries TRBV24-1 and TRBJ2-3; D might be TRBD1 or TRBD2, each matching 6 bases. Germline V gives CDR1 KGHDR, CDR2 SFDVKD. V lost 2 bases and J 5 bases, leaving 13 bases between the germline ends. The CDR3 runs 15 residues. CDR3 sequence: CATSDSGKGGDTQYF. CDR3 nucleotide sequence: TGTGCCACCAGTGATTCTGGGAAGGGGGGAGATACGCAGTATTTT.

The chain joins TRBV27 to TRBJ2-7; D unclear. Per the germline V gene, CDR1 is MNHEY and CDR2 is SMNVEV (reference sequence). V lost 6 bases to trimming and J lost 0 bases, with 12 bases between them. This CDR3 spans 14 amino acids. For the CDR3, the DNA is TGTGCCAGCAGGCCACATCAGAGCTCCTACGAGCAGTACTTC. Protein: CASRPHQSSYEQYF.

The rearrangement links TRBV7-2 to TRBJ1-5, with a tentative D call TRBD1 (5 bases). Trimming removed 1 base at V and 7 bases at J, with 14 bases between. Looked up from germline, CDR1 is SGHTA and CDR2 is FQGNSA. The CDR3 extends over 15 amino acids. CDR3 protein: CASSLEPRVEQPQHF. The DNA for the CDR3 is TGTGCCAGCAGCTTAGAACCCAGGGTTGAGCAGCCCCAGCATTTT.

This clonotype was found many times. The chain couples TRBV20-1 to TRBJ2-3; D call uncertain. Trimming removed 0 bases at V and 12 bases at J, with 13 bases between. CDR3 size: 12 residues. Germline assignment: CDR1 DFQATT and CDR2 SNEGSKA (reference sequence). This chain's CDR3 is CSARDPPTVQYF. As DNA, the CDR3 is TGCAGTGCTAGAGATCCACCGACGGTACAGTATTTT.

This clonotype was seen only a few times. This sequence joins TRBV20-1 and TRBJ2-5; D not resolved. CDR1 is DFQATT and CDR2 is SNEGSKA in the germline V gene (reference sequence). V was cut by 3 bases and J by 5 bases, with 22 bases left in between. The length of the CDR3 is 16 residues. The CDR3 spells CSASAAVESPMETQYF. CDR3 in DNA: TGCAGTGCTAGTGCGGCAGTGGAGAGCCCCATGGAGACCCAGTACTTC.

This clonotype has just one count. The chain couples TRBV7-9 to TRBJ1-2; unclear D gene. Per germline, CDR1 SEHNR and CDR2 FQNEAQ (reference sequence). This CDR3 region has 17 residues. V was pared by 0 bases and J by 4 bases, with 18 bases between. The CDR3 coding sequence is TGTGCCAGCAGCTTAGCAACGTTCCATTTCCCCCCCTATGGCTACACCTTC. Translation: CASSLATFHFPPYGYTF.

This clonotype showed up just a few times. This chain joins TRBV5-6 and TRBJ2-3; tentative D call: TRBD2 (5 bases). Trimming shortened V by 4 bases and J by 2 bases, and 26 bases separated the two germline ends. CDR1 and CDR2 from the germline V gene are SGHDT and YYEEEE. This CDR3 is built from 19 residues. The CDR3 here is CASSRSVRIGGYHTDTQYF. In DNA, the CDR3 is TGTGCCAGCAGCCGGTCTGTTAGGATTGGCGGGTACCACACAGATACGCAGTATTTT.

This clonotype was picked up many times. The chain couples TRBV5-1 to TRBJ2-1; 10 bases agree with TRBD1. V lost 4 bases and J lost 5; bases outside the gene matches: 3. The CDR3 length is 14 residues. Per germline, CDR1 SGHRS and CDR2 YFSETQ. The DNA of the CDR3 is TGCGCCAGCAGCCGGGGACAGGGGCACAATGAGCAGTTCTTC. It encodes CASSRGQGHNEQFF.

This clonotype was picked up a small number of times. V usage is TRBV27 and J usage is TRBJ2-7, with 7 bases that match TRBD2. V was pared by 8 bases and J by 7 bases, with 11 bases of the junction left unmatched. The CDR3 totals 13 residues. Germline values: CDR1 MNHEY, CDR2 SMNVEV (reference sequence). The CDR3 loop is CASRWRELGEQYF. The CDR3 DNA is TGTGCCAGCCGTTGGCGGGAGCTTGGAGAGCAGTACTTC.

This rearrangement joins TRBV18 to TRBJ1-2; the D is unclear. The CDR3 spans 15 residues. V gave up 3 bases and J gave up 5 bases, with 16 bases separating them. Looked up from germline, CDR1 is KGHSH and CDR2 is LQKENI. The CDR3 DNA reads as TGTGCCAGCTCACCTCAAGGCCCACCGTCTTATGGCTACACCTTC. As protein: CASSPQGPPSYGYTF.